This TCR beta chain derives from a study of vaccination and CD4 T cells after COVID-19. Turning to the study itself: Participants received two doses of either BNT162b2 or mRNA-1273 vaccine. The authors used overlapping spike peptides from SARS-CoV-2, HCoV-NL63, HCoV-OC43 and HCoV-229E to stimulate cells.

The length of the CDR3 is 16 residues. V shed 3 bases and J shed 0 bases, with 12 bases lying between them. Germline CDR1 reads MNHEY; CDR2 reads SMNVEV (reference sequence). Treatment defined: roughly ten-day PBMC culture with coronavirus spike peptide pools or control peptides (ViraFEST assay). Sequence data for DNA of cultured CD4+ T cells were generated by the Oncomine TCR Beta short-read assay. In TCRdb, the PCR reads were re-called with MiXCR into one record per CDR3 protein. The table records approximately 12,000 distinct CDR3 sequences, approximately 61% of them present only once. On this clonotype itself: Its antigen is not identified.

The sequence was obtained from a human donor who had recovered from COVID-19. Material: CD4+ T cells from blood, cultured in vitro, obtained before SARS-CoV-2 vaccination. The chain employs TRBV27 and TRBJ2-1, with D perhaps TRBD1 or TRBD2 (6 bases each). The CDR3 sequence is CASSLYGGVSYNEQFF. The CDR3 DNA is TGTGCCAGCAGTTTGTACGGGGGCGTCTCCTACAATGAGCAGTTCTTC.